The clone carrying this TCR beta chain was detected only once. Only in-frame clones appear in the TCRdb table, and some are missing; sequencing was by immunoSEQ multiplex PCR. Of about 66,000 clones detected, around 90% appear once; the ten largest clones hold approximately 5.3%. The sample is drawn from a study of T cell changes during pregnancy in multiple sclerosis. The CDR3 runs to 15 residues. Germline CDR1 and CDR2: SGHRS and YFSETQ. Trimming took off 1 base at V and 1 base at J, with 10 bases between the two ends. The rearrangement joins TRBV5-1 to TRBJ2-3; D call uncertain. This sample comprised CD8+ T cells from peripheral blood mononuclear cells, obtained before pregnancy. The source of this sequence is a female donor with multiple sclerosis, enrolled in a pregnancy study. The CDR3 DNA reads as TGCGCCAGCAGCTTGTATATGTTCGGCACAGATACGCAGTATTTT. Translation: CASSLYMFGTDTQYF.